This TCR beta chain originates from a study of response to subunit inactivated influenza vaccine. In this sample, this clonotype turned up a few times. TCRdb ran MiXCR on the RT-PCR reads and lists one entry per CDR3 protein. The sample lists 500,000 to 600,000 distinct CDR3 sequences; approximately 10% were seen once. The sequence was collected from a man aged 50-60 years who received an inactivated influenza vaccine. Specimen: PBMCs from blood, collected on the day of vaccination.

CDR3 sequence: CASSESWTKGSPLHF. The CDR3 nucleotides are TGCGCCAGCAGTGAGTCATGGACCAAGGGTTCACCCCTCCACTTT. This chain joins TRBV10-2 and TRBJ1-6; D gene uncertain. Trimming removed 0 bases from V and 9 bases from J, with 12 bases in between. The CDR3 is 15 residues long. Germline lookup yields CDR1 WSHSY and CDR2 SAAADI.